This T cell receptor beta chain was recorded in a study of T cell repertoires in cytomegalovirus infection. In this sample, this clonotype turned up many times. Its antigen is unknown. The J segment lost 4 bases and the V segment lost 5 bases, leaving 7 bases of the junction unmatched. Germline V gene lookup returns CDR1 SGHVS and CDR2 FQNEAQ. The CDR3 has 14 amino acids. MiXCR was run by TCRdb on the reads, yielding one entry per CDR3 protein. The table has 650,000 to 850,000 distinct CDR3 sequences, about 27% seen once. The V and J genes are TRBV7-8 and TRBJ2-5; the match to TRBD2 covers 7 bases. The receptor was derived from a human donor in good health (CMV status not recorded). Some clones in this sample may be carry-over from other donors' samples. The sample consisted of cultured CD8+ T cells from PBMCs, taken from culture after CMV antigen stimulation. CDR3 amino acids: CASSPLRTRETQYF. The DNA of the CDR3 is TGTGCCAGCAGCCCACTGAGGACTAGAGAGACCCAGTACTTC.